The rows below give T cell receptor beta chains drawn from one sample of a study of OX40 agonist ivuxolimab in advanced cancers. The protocol was immunoSEQ multiplex PCR, while the TCRdb copy is restricted to in-frame clones and leaves out a portion. The sample lists approximately 70,000 clones; 86% were seen once. The specimen was CD4+ or CD8+ T cells sorted from blood, collected in a trial of the OX40 agonist ivuxolimab. The source is an adult with an advanced solid tumor such as melanoma, head and neck, liver or kidney cancer. Both conserved end residues are part of each CDR3.

cdr3_aa: CASSSSTTYEQYF; v_call: TRBV7-9; j_call: TRBJ2-7
cdr3_aa: CASSYNPLNGSPLHF; v_call: TRBV6-5; j_call: TRBJ1-6
cdr3_aa: CASRPTGHPYNEQFF; v_call: TRBV7-8; j_call: TRBJ2-1
cdr3_aa: CASSPDLHTISGNTIYF; v_call: TRBV18; j_call: TRBJ1-3
cdr3_aa: CASSPQGAQPQHF; v_call: TRBV18; j_call: TRBJ1-5
cdr3_aa: CASSPGSSGNTIYF; v_call: TRBV9; j_call: TRBJ1-3
cdr3_aa: CASSIWGRTGNTEAFF; v_call: TRBV19; j_call: TRBJ1-1
cdr3_aa: CASSLSDSGNTIYF; v_call: TRBV11-3; j_call: TRBJ1-3
cdr3_aa: CASRGLGADTQYF; v_call: TRBV2; j_call: TRBJ2-3
cdr3_aa: CASSRSQGWETQYF; v_call: TRBV27; j_call: TRBJ2-5
cdr3_aa: CASILPLTGQRITYEQYF; v_call: TRBV21-1; j_call: TRBJ2-7
cdr3_aa: CASSQDMTSGLGRQFF; v_call: TRBV4-2; j_call: TRBJ2-1
cdr3_aa: CASRSAAGNTGELFF; v_call: TRBV7-3; j_call: TRBJ2-2
cdr3_aa: CAWSIGQVSGNTIYF; v_call: TRBV30; j_call: TRBJ1-3
cdr3_aa: CASSPGGTQANYGYTF; v_call: TRBV7-2; j_call: TRBJ1-2
cdr3_aa: CASSQPRGSGANVLTF; v_call: TRBV4-1; j_call: TRBJ2-6
cdr3_aa: CASSPGQEFPGNTIYF; v_call: TRBV5-5; j_call: TRBJ1-3
cdr3_aa: CASSGGSVGPYEQYF; v_call: TRBV11-2; j_call: TRBJ2-7
cdr3_aa: CSATGGPDTQYF; v_call: TRBV29-1; j_call: TRBJ2-3
cdr3_aa: CASSTAYEQYF; v_call: TRBV7-9; j_call: TRBJ2-7
cdr3_aa: CASSERGSEAFF; v_call: TRBV6-1; j_call: TRBJ1-1
cdr3_aa: CASSAQDSHNEKLFF; v_call: TRBV9; j_call: TRBJ1-4
cdr3_aa: CASSRPISGKSSYNEQFF; v_call: TRBV13; j_call: TRBJ2-1
cdr3_aa: CASSPQGTPNQPQHF; v_call: TRBV27; j_call: TRBJ1-5
cdr3_aa: CATSSRHNDGFMNTEAFF; v_call: TRBV15; j_call: TRBJ1-1
cdr3_aa: CASSPLGDMNTEAFF; v_call: TRBV18; j_call: TRBJ1-1
cdr3_aa: CASSPGDSSGNTIYF; v_call: TRBV10-2; j_call: TRBJ1-3
cdr3_aa: CASSLATSGGAVGDTQYF; v_call: TRBV5-1; j_call: TRBJ2-3
cdr3_aa: CASSAARPNQPQHF; v_call: TRBV19; j_call: TRBJ1-5
cdr3_aa: CAISDPMGSGTQYF; v_call: TRBV6-5; j_call: TRBJ2-5
cdr3_aa: CASSLFAGAKDYGYTF; v_call: TRBV27; j_call: TRBJ1-2
cdr3_aa: CASSLALGETQYF; v_call: TRBV7-9; j_call: TRBJ2-5
cdr3_aa: CASSKTGGTEAFF; v_call: TRBV21-1; j_call: TRBJ1-1
cdr3_aa: CASSLDSANYGYTF; v_call: TRBV5-1; j_call: TRBJ1-2
cdr3_aa: CASSLGGDSSYEQYF; v_call: TRBV7-2; j_call: TRBJ2-7
cdr3_aa: CASSLGPGQGNTIYF; v_call: TRBV7-7; j_call: TRBJ1-3
cdr3_aa: CASGRQGTGELFF; v_call: TRBV4-2; j_call: TRBJ2-2
cdr3_aa: CASRIGARREAFF; v_call: TRBV28; j_call: TRBJ1-1
cdr3_aa: CASSQRISGAGTQYF; v_call: TRBV4-1; j_call: TRBJ2-5
cdr3_aa: CASSVGDGRSFTDTQYF; v_call: TRBV9; j_call: TRBJ2-3
cdr3_aa: CASSYETDGYTF; v_call: TRBV6-6; j_call: TRBJ1-2
cdr3_aa: CARDPRGLAGAPGSYEQYF; v_call: TRBV27; j_call: TRBJ2-7
cdr3_aa: CATSEFRDQETQYF; v_call: TRBV28; j_call: TRBJ2-5
cdr3_aa: CASTNQGAGAETQYF; v_call: TRBV5-1; j_call: TRBJ2-5
cdr3_aa: CASSRSAFPYEQYF; v_call: TRBV7-2; j_call: TRBJ2-7
cdr3_aa: CASSPTGTGANVLTF; v_call: TRBV7-3; j_call: TRBJ2-6
cdr3_aa: CASYSGGRGEQFF; v_call: TRBV19; j_call: TRBJ2-1
cdr3_aa: CASSLLQGTEAFF; v_call: TRBV7-8; j_call: TRBJ1-1